The 24 T cell receptor beta chains in this list originate from one sample, sequenced in a study of vaccination and CD4 T cells after COVID-19. Treatment described: approximately nine-day PBMC culture with coronavirus spike peptide pools or control peptides (ViraFEST assay). Scientists ran DNA taken from cultured CD4+ T cells through the Oncomine TCR Beta short-read assay for sequencing. Using its own MiXCR run on the PCR reads, TCRdb lists one record per CDR3 protein. Among thousands of distinct CDR3 sequences listed, roughly a sixth were seen once. Antigens of these TCRs are unknown. The sequencing sample was made of CD4+ T cells from blood, cultured in vitro. The receptors originated from a human donor who had recovered from COVID-19.

This sequence joins TRBV20-1 and TRBJ2-3; D gene ambiguous. Germline V gene sequence: CDR1 DFQATT, CDR2 SNEGSKA (reference sequence). The CDR3 extends over 14 amino acids. V lost 3 bases and J 1 base, leaving 11 bases between the germline ends. The chain's CDR3 is CSASAGMGTDTQYF. As DNA, the CDR3 is TGCAGTGCTAGTGCCGGTATGGGCACAGATACGCAGTATTTT.

This clonotype occurred a few times. CDR3 sequence: CSARDQLGGEQYF. CDR3 nucleotides: TGCAGTGCTAGAGATCAACTAGGGGGCGAGCAGTACTTC. This chain joins TRBV20-1 and TRBJ2-7; tentative D call: TRBD1 (6 bases). V shed 0 bases and J shed 6 bases, with 12 bases lying between them. CDR3 length equals 13 residues. Germline V CDR1 and CDR2: DFQATT, SNEGSKA (reference sequence).

The V gene is TRBV30, the J gene TRBJ2-3; 9 bases map to TRBD2. V lost 2 bases to trimming and J lost 10 bases; unmatched junction nucleotides: 4. This CDR3 region has 12 residues. Germline V gene lookup returns CDR1 GTSNPN and CDR2 SVGIG (reference sequence). CDR3 sequence: CAWSPAGGAQYF. For the CDR3, the DNA is TGTGCCTGGAGTCCGGCGGGGGGGGCGCAGTATTTT.

By share, this clonotype counts as medium-sized (0.01 to 0.1%). The CDR3 nucleotides read TGTGCCAGCAGCCGGGGACTACAAGAGACCCAGTACTTC. It is translated as CASSRGLQETQYF. The V and J genes are TRBV5-4 and TRBJ2-5; the match to TRBD2 covers 7 bases. Per the germline V gene, CDR1 is SGHNT and CDR2 is YYREEE (reference sequence). The CDR3 has 13 residues. With V trimmed by 4 bases and J by 2 bases, 2 bases remained unmatched.

The V call is TRBV5-4, the J call TRBJ1-2; D is perhaps TRBD1 (5 bases). The CDR3 loop spans 15 amino acids. Germline values: CDR1 SGHNT, CDR2 YYREEE (reference sequence). The V and J ends lost 0 bases and 5 bases respectively, with 14 bases between them. The CDR3 nucleotides read TGTGCCAGCAGCTTGGCCACTCGAGGGGATTATGGCTACACCTTC. This gives the protein CASSLATRGDYGYTF.

By share, this clonotype counts as large. The V call is TRBV6-1, the J call TRBJ1-4; 7 positions match TRBD1. The CDR3 consists of 14 residues. V dropped 7 bases and J dropped 8; count of bases not matched to a gene: 10. Germline V lookup: CDR1 MNHNS, CDR2 SASEGT. The CDR3 DNA sequence: TGTGCCAGCATCCGAGGGGGCTTCGAGGAAAAACTGTTTTTT. Its translation: CASIRGGFEEKLFF.

The J gene is TRBJ2-1, the V gene TRBV30; D not certain. The CDR3 has 11 amino acids. Germline values: CDR1 GTSNPN, CDR2 SVGIG (reference sequence). Trimming removed 1 base from V and 6 bases from J, with 4 bases in between. As DNA, the CDR3 is TGTGCCTGGAGTGCTCTCAATGAGCAGTTCTTC. Residues: CAWSALNEQFF.

By its share, this clonotype is medium-sized (0.01 to 0.1%). The chain has TRBV24-1 and TRBJ1-3, with D perhaps TRBD1 (5 bases). Germline V gene lookup returns CDR1 KGHDR and CDR2 SFDVKD. The CDR3 spans 14 residues. V was trimmed by 12 bases and J by 5 bases, leaving 19 bases between them. As DNA, the CDR3 is TGTGCCGCTCCCCCCGGGGACGGCAGAAACACCATATATTTT. Amino acid sequence: CAAPPGDGRNTIYF.

This sequence joins TRBV6-1 and TRBJ1-1, with D perhaps TRBD1 (6 bases). Trimming removed 5 bases at V and 3 bases at J, with 16 bases between. This CDR3 is 15 amino acids long. The germline V gene has CDR1 MNHNS and CDR2 SASEGT. The CDR3: CASSLGGGSHTEAFF. The CDR3 DNA is TGTGCCAGCAGTCTGGGCGGGGGCAGCCACACTGAAGCTTTCTTT.

Details on this clonotype: The final CDR3 position lacks the conserved phenylalanine or tryptophan, pointing to a likely read error. The chain employs TRBV6-5 and TRBJ1-6, with D perhaps matching TRBD1 (5 bases). V lost 0 bases and J lost 5, with 11 bases in between. In germline, CDR1 is MNHEY, CDR2 SVGAGI. This CDR3 is built from 16 residues. The CDR3, as DNA: TGTGCCAGCAGTTACTCCTCAGGGCCCAATAATTCACCCCTCCACCTT. It is translated as CASSYSSGPNNSPLHL.

This clonotype was seen more than once but under ten times. The rearrangement joins TRBV23-1 to TRBJ1-5, with D unclear. TRBV23-1 counts as an open reading frame of uncertain function. V lost 5 bases to trimming and J lost 1 base, with 15 bases between them. The CDR3 is 16 residues long. The CDR3 DNA reads as TGCGCCAGCAGTGACCGAAGTGGCGAAAGCAATCAGCCCCAGCATTTT. It specifies CASSDRSGESNQPQHF.

This clonotype showed up just a few times. The J gene is TRBJ1-2, the V gene TRBV14; D unresolved. The CDR3 totals 14 residues. Trimming left V 5 bases short and J 4 bases short, with 14 bases between. The germline gives CDR1 SGHDN, CDR2 FVKESK. The CDR3 spells CASSSSSELYGYTF. For the CDR3, the DNA is TGTGCCAGCAGCTCATCCTCGGAGCTCTATGGCTACACCTTC.

J is TRBJ2-7 and V is TRBV7-8; D could derive from TRBD1 or TRBD2 (5 bases each). Germline CDR1 is SGHVS and CDR2 is FQNEAQ. V was pared by 5 bases and J by 6 bases, with 17 bases between. CDR3 length equals 14 residues. This CDR3 reads CASSRRDVGLEQYF. The CDR3 nucleotides are TGTGCCAGCAGCCGCCGGGACGTAGGTCTCGAGCAGTACTTC.

This clonotype occurred a few times. The chain is built from TRBV5-1 and TRBJ2-6, with D perhaps being TRBD1 or TRBD2 (5 bases each). The V gene's germline CDR1 is SGHRS and CDR2 YFSETQ. The CDR3 covers 16 residues. V lost 0 bases and J 0 bases, leaving 7 bases between the germline ends. Here the CDR3 DNA reads TGCGCCAGCAGCTTGGGGGGGAACTCTGGGGCCAACGTCCTGACTTTC. Amino acids: CASSLGGNSGANVLTF.

The rearrangement uses TRBV19 and TRBJ2-6, with D unresolved. V was pared by 3 bases and J by 0 bases, with 15 bases between. From germline, CDR1 is LNHDA and CDR2 SQIVND (reference sequence). The CDR3 has 18 amino acids. CDR3 bases: TGTGCCAGTAGTATCCGGATCCAGGCGAGCTCTGGGGCCAACGTCCTGACTTTC. Its translation is CASSIRIQASSGANVLTF. The variable domain in full, with the rest retrieved from reference TRBV19 and TRBJ2-6, is DGGITQSPKYLFRKEGQNVTLSCEQNLNHDAMYWYRQDPGQGLRLIYYSQIVNDFQKGDIAEGYSVSREKKESFPLTVTSAQKNPTAFYLCASSIRIQASSGANVLTFGAGSRLTVL.

This clonotype is medium-sized by share. The chain recombines TRBV10-3 with TRBJ1-2, with 8 bases matching TRBD1. The CDR3 extends over 15 amino acids. Germline CDR1 reads ENHRY; CDR2 reads SYGVKD. With V trimmed by 9 bases and J by 2 bases, 11 bases remained unmatched. The CDR3 region is CAISGQGNSNYGYTF. The CDR3 DNA follows: TGTGCCATATCTGGACAGGGCAATAGCAACTATGGCTACACCTTC.

In its sample, this clonotype is medium-sized (0.01 to 0.1%). The V call is TRBV25-1, the J call TRBJ1-2, with unresolved D. CDR3 size: 12 residues. Between the trimmed V and J ends, which lost 7 bases and 4 bases, there was a span of 10 bases. The germline V gene encodes CDR1 MGHDK and CDR2 SYGVNS. The CDR3 here is CASTDGIYGYTF. CDR3 nucleotides: TGTGCCAGCACAGACGGGATCTATGGCTACACCTTC.

This chain's CDR3 is CASRTGTGDNQPQHF. The CDR3 DNA follows: TGTGCCAGCAGAACCGGGACAGGGGACAATCAGCCCCAGCATTTT. This chain joins TRBV6-1 and TRBJ1-5; 10 bases line up with TRBD1. This CDR3 region has 15 residues. CDR1 and CDR2 (germline): MNHNS, SASEGT. With V trimmed by 6 bases and J by 3 bases, 5 bases remained unmatched.

This chain links TRBV7-9 with TRBJ2-1, with 10 bases aligning to TRBD1. The CDR3 runs to 14 residues. Germline lookup yields CDR1 SEHNR and CDR2 FQNEAQ (reference sequence). V was pared by 4 bases and J by 10 bases, with 7 bases of the junction left unmatched. DNA of the CDR3: TGTGCCAGCAGCTGGGGGACAGGGGTGGGGGAGCAGTTCTTC. This encodes CASSWGTGVGEQFF. Using reference TRBV7-9 and TRBJ2-1 for the parts outside the CDR3, the full variable domain is DTGVSQNPRHKITKRGQNVTFRCDPISEHNRLYWYRQTLGQGPEFLTYFQNEAQLEKSRLLSDRFSAERPKGSFSTLEIQRTEQGDSAMYLCASSWGTGVGEQFFGPGTRLTVL.

V usage is TRBV20-1 and J usage is TRBJ2-5; 10 nucleotides match TRBD2. The CDR3 runs to 15 residues. Germline assignment: CDR1 DFQATT and CDR2 SNEGSKA (reference sequence). J was trimmed by 0 bases and V by 5 bases; bases with no gene match: 6. The CDR3 loop is CSALSGGGYQETQYF. In DNA form, the CDR3 reads TGCAGTGCTCTGAGCGGGGGGGGGTACCAAGAGACCCAGTACTTC.

This clonotype was observed a few times. This chain connects TRBV6-1 to TRBJ1-2; 10 bases map to TRBD1. Germline V gene sequence: CDR1 MNHNS, CDR2 SASEGT. The CDR3 extends over 15 amino acids. J gave up 3 bases and V 0 bases, and 1 base lay outside the gene matches. The DNA of the CDR3 is TGTGCCAGCAGTGAAGCGACAGGGGGCTACTATGGCTACACCTTC. Translating it yields CASSEATGGYYGYTF.

The CDR3 loop is CASSSERTGGSNTGELFF. The CDR3, as DNA: TGCGCCAGCAGCTCGGAACGGACAGGGGGCTCGAACACCGGGGAGCTGTTTTTT. This chain uses TRBV5-1 with TRBJ2-2; 11 bases align to TRBD1. J gave up 0 bases and V 3 bases, and 7 bases lay outside the gene matches. The CDR3 contains 18 residues. Germline V gene data show CDR1 as SGHRS and CDR2 as YFSETQ.

This clonotype was detected only a few times. This sequence joins TRBV4-1 and TRBJ2-3; 9 bases are a match to TRBD1. Losses at the gene ends were 8 bases for V and 5 bases for J; bases not matched to a gene: 8. The length of the CDR3 is 14 residues. The V gene's germline CDR1 is MGHRA and CDR2 YSYEKL. The chain's CDR3 is CASGLQGAGDTQYF. The CDR3 coding sequence is TGCGCCAGCGGGTTACAGGGGGCGGGAGATACGCAGTATTTT.

This clonotype was seen a few times. Here the CDR3 reads CSVGGDYLETQYF. In DNA, the CDR3 is TGCAGCGTTGGTGGAGACTACCTAGAGACCCAGTACTTC. J is TRBJ2-5 and V is TRBV29-1; a possible D gene is TRBD2 (5 bases). The CDR3 loop spans 13 amino acids. The V gene's germline CDR1 is SQVTM and CDR2 ANQGSEA. Trimming removed 4 bases from V and 4 bases from J, with 13 bases in between.